The clone carrying this T cell receptor (beta chain) was counted many times. The data are from a study of regulatory T cells in long-lasting Graves disease. Stated time point: newly diagnosed GD, antithyroid drugs for less than 3 months. The TCR library was made from RNA that had been extracted from PBMCs in TRIzol. CDR1 is DFQATT, CDR2 SNEGSKA, per germline (reference sequence). The CDR3 length is 15 residues. The junction had 9 bases not matched to a gene; V was cut back by 3 bases and J by 4 bases. Libraries of TCR beta came from iRepertoire HTBI primers plus Arm-PCR of CDR3 regions. How the authors handled the data: Samples collectively showed some 65 TRBV and some 14 TRBJ segments. One entry per CDR3 protein results from TCRdb running MiXCR on the multiplex PCR reads. These V and J calls derive from TCRdb rather than the authors' analysis. The sample contains approximately 400,000 distinct CDR3 sequences, around 15% of which appear only once.

Sequenced material: peripheral blood mononuclear cells (PBMCs), taken at new diagnosis, from a patient treated with antithyroid drugs. The chain uses TRBV20-1 and TRBJ2-7; 10 bases are shared with TRBD2. The receptor was derived from a female donor with Graves disease. Written as DNA, the CDR3 is TGCAGTGCTAGCGTACTAGCGGGGTCTTTTTACGAGCAGTACTTC. It encodes CSASVLAGSFYEQYF.